A selection of T cell receptor beta chains follows, all from one sample in a study of Ad26.COV2.S vaccination and SARS-CoV-2 variants. TCRdb's table, derived via immunoSEQ multiplex PCR, lists solely in-frame clones and lacks some. The sample lists 440,000 or so clones, roughly 87% occurring once. Sequenced here: peripheral blood, sampled in a trial of Ad26.COV2.S vaccine versus placebo. These receptors all come from a person aged 18-65 years who received the Ad26.COV2.S COVID-19 vaccine or a placebo. The CDR3 runs from the conserved cysteine through the conserved F or W. Each record gives: CDR3 protein, CDR3 DNA, J gene, clone size, V gene, D gene. A D gene is named only where the DNA matches it firmly. Clone sizes are given selectively: once, few, many, or a class where the clone is expanded.

CDR3aa: CASSPNLQGADEKLFF; CDR3nt: TGCGCCAGCAGCCCTAACTTACAGGGGGCTGATGAAAAACTGTTTTTT; j_gene: TRBJ1-4; abundance: once; v_gene: TRBV4-3; d_gene: TRBD1
CDR3aa: CASSFWGVVAGVSEQYF; CDR3nt: TGTGCCAGCAGCTTCTGGGGTGTCGTAGCGGGAGTGAGCGAGCAGTACTTC; j_gene: TRBJ2-7; abundance: -; v_gene: TRBV7-2; d_gene: TRBD2
CDR3aa: CASRGGLGELFF; CDR3nt: TGTGCCAGCAGAGGGGGACTCGGGGAGCTGTTTTTT; j_gene: TRBJ2-2; abundance: -; v_gene: TRBV12-3/TRBV12-4; d_gene: -
CDR3aa: CASSLGPTGLLNGYTF; CDR3nt: TGTGCCAGCAGTTTAGGTCCGACAGGGTTATTAAATGGCTACACCTTC; j_gene: TRBJ1-2; abundance: -; v_gene: TRBV28; d_gene: TRBD1
CDR3aa: CANHTAREQYF; CDR3nt: TGTGCCAACCACACCGCTCGGGAGCAGTACTTC; j_gene: TRBJ2-7; abundance: -; v_gene: TRBV19; d_gene: -
CDR3aa: CASSPDGNQPQHF; CDR3nt: TGTGCCAGCAGCCCCGACGGGAATCAGCCCCAGCATTTT; j_gene: TRBJ1-5; abundance: -; v_gene: TRBV6-2/TRBV6-3; d_gene: -
CDR3aa: CARYGLAGKSTDTQYF; CDR3nt: TGTGCCAGATACGGACTAGCGGGAAAAAGCACAGATACGCAGTATTTT; j_gene: TRBJ2-3; abundance: -; v_gene: TRBV27; d_gene: TRBD2
CDR3aa: CASSLGHGQPQHF; CDR3nt: TGTGCCAGCAGCTTAGGGCACGGCCAGCCCCAGCATTTT; j_gene: TRBJ1-5; abundance: -; v_gene: TRBV7-9; d_gene: -
CDR3aa: CASSVGSRTGELFF; CDR3nt: TGCGCCAGCAGTGTGGGGAGTAGGACCGGGGAGCTGTTTTTT; j_gene: TRBJ2-2; abundance: -; v_gene: TRBV10-2; d_gene: -
CDR3aa: CASSLKNTYSYEQYF; CDR3nt: TGCGCCAGCAGCCTAAAGAACACGTACTCCTACGAGCAGTACTTC; j_gene: TRBJ2-7; abundance: -; v_gene: TRBV5-1; d_gene: -
CDR3aa: CASSLYRGTYNEQFF; CDR3nt: TGTGCCAGCAGTTTATATAGGGGGACCTACAATGAGCAGTTCTTC; j_gene: TRBJ2-1; abundance: -; v_gene: TRBV27; d_gene: -
CDR3aa: CASSSVLAGGHEQFF; CDR3nt: TGTGCCAGCAGTTCGGTACTAGCGGGAGGTCATGAGCAGTTCTTC; j_gene: TRBJ2-1; abundance: -; v_gene: TRBV6-2/TRBV6-3; d_gene: TRBD2
CDR3aa: CASSVTGAKNIQYF; CDR3nt: TGTGCCAGCAGCGTGACAGGGGCCAAAAACATTCAGTACTTC; j_gene: TRBJ2-4; abundance: -; v_gene: TRBV5-6; d_gene: TRBD1
CDR3aa: CSVWGTSGSNNEQFF; CDR3nt: TGCAGCGTTTGGGGGACTAGCGGGAGTAATAATGAGCAGTTCTTC; j_gene: TRBJ2-1; abundance: -; v_gene: TRBV29-1; d_gene: TRBD2
CDR3aa: CASSQLPEVTYNEQFF; CDR3nt: TGTGCCAGCAGCCAATTGCCGGAGGTTACCTACAATGAGCAGTTCTTC; j_gene: TRBJ2-1; abundance: -; v_gene: TRBV4-2; d_gene: -
CDR3aa: CASSYRASGRARSVEQYF; CDR3nt: TGTGCCAGCAGTTACCGGGCTAGCGGGAGGGCCCGGTCCGTCGAGCAGTACTTC; j_gene: TRBJ2-7; abundance: -; v_gene: TRBV6-2/TRBV6-3; d_gene: TRBD2
CDR3aa: CAISEQGVNTEAFF; CDR3nt: TGTGCCATCAGTGAACAGGGTGTGAACACTGAAGCTTTCTTT; j_gene: TRBJ1-1; abundance: -; v_gene: TRBV10-3; d_gene: -
CDR3aa: CASSQVTGGGNSPLHF; CDR3nt: TGTGCCAGCAGCCAAGTAACAGGGGGTGGTAATTCACCCCTCCACTTT; j_gene: TRBJ1-6; abundance: -; v_gene: TRBV14; d_gene: TRBD1
CDR3aa: CASSWNFGAGDTEAFF; CDR3nt: TGTGCCAGTAGTTGGAACTTTGGAGCTGGGGACACTGAAGCTTTCTTT; j_gene: TRBJ1-1; abundance: -; v_gene: TRBV27; d_gene: -
CDR3aa: CASSPGRTSGSEQFF; CDR3nt: TGTGCCAGCAGCCCGGGACGGACTAGCGGGAGTGAGCAGTTCTTC; j_gene: TRBJ2-1; abundance: -; v_gene: TRBV2; d_gene: TRBD2
CDR3aa: CASSGTSGRARANSDTQYF; CDR3nt: TGTGCCAGCAGCGGGACTAGCGGGAGGGCCCGGGCCAATTCCGATACGCAGTATTTT; j_gene: TRBJ2-3; abundance: -; v_gene: TRBV5-4; d_gene: TRBD2
CDR3aa: CASSQVGQYNEKLFF; CDR3nt: TGCGCCAGCAGCCAAGTAGGACAGTATAATGAAAAACTGTTTTTT; j_gene: TRBJ1-4; abundance: -; v_gene: TRBV4-3; d_gene: -
CDR3aa: CATSDLSGLGETQYF; CDR3nt: TGTGCCACCAGTGATTTGTCGGGACTCGGGGAGACCCAGTACTTC; j_gene: TRBJ2-5; abundance: -; v_gene: TRBV24-1; d_gene: -
CDR3aa: CASSESMNTEAFF; CDR3nt: TGTGCCAGCAGCGAGTCGATGAACACTGAAGCTTTCTTT; j_gene: TRBJ1-1; abundance: -; v_gene: TRBV14; d_gene: -
CDR3aa: CASSLKGRNEKLFF; CDR3nt: TGTGCCAGCAGTTTGAAGGGGCGGAATGAAAAACTGTTTTTT; j_gene: TRBJ1-4; abundance: -; v_gene: TRBV28; d_gene: -
CDR3aa: CASSPTRDRGNQPQHF; CDR3nt: TGTGCCAGCTCACCAACACGGGACAGGGGTAACCAGCCCCAGCATTTT; j_gene: TRBJ1-5; abundance: -; v_gene: TRBV18; d_gene: TRBD1
CDR3aa: CASSHDSGTDTQYF; CDR3nt: TGTGCCAGCAGCCACGACAGCGGCACAGATACGCAGTATTTT; j_gene: TRBJ2-3; abundance: -; v_gene: TRBV28; d_gene: -
CDR3aa: CASSQEDGGGLQPQHF; CDR3nt: TGTGCCAGCAGCCAAGAGGACGGGGGGGGCCTCCAGCCCCAGCATTTT; j_gene: TRBJ1-5; abundance: -; v_gene: TRBV4-2; d_gene: -
CDR3aa: CASSQDGPSGSPNEQFF; CDR3nt: TGCGCCAGCAGCCAAGATGGTCCTAGCGGGAGTCCCAATGAGCAGTTCTTC; j_gene: TRBJ2-1; abundance: many; v_gene: TRBV4-3; d_gene: TRBD2
CDR3aa: CASSLRLASNEQFF; CDR3nt: TGTGCCAGCAGCTTAAGGCTAGCATCCAATGAGCAGTTCTTC; j_gene: TRBJ2-1; abundance: -; v_gene: TRBV11-3; d_gene: -
CDR3aa: CASSQIDGWKYNEQFF; CDR3nt: TGTGCCAGCAGCCAAATCGATGGTTGGAAATACAATGAGCAGTTCTTC; j_gene: TRBJ2-1; abundance: once; v_gene: TRBV7-8; d_gene: -
CDR3aa: CASSRGTVNSPLHF; CDR3nt: TGTGCCAGCAGCCGGGGGACGGTCAATTCACCCCTCCACTTT; j_gene: TRBJ1-6; abundance: -; v_gene: TRBV4-2; d_gene: -
CDR3aa: CASSRGGKYNEQFF; CDR3nt: TGTGCCAGTAGTAGGGGAGGGAAATACAATGAGCAGTTCTTC; j_gene: TRBJ2-1; abundance: -; v_gene: TRBV19; d_gene: TRBD2
CDR3aa: CASSQDSRIEQFF; CDR3nt: TGCGCCAGCAGCCAAGATTCCCGAATAGAGCAGTTCTTC; j_gene: TRBJ2-1; abundance: -; v_gene: TRBV4-3; d_gene: -
CDR3aa: CASSVRFTGSDLNEQFF; CDR3nt: TGTGCCAGCAGCGTTCGCTTTACAGGATCCGACCTCAATGAGCAGTTCTTC; j_gene: TRBJ2-1; abundance: once; v_gene: TRBV9; d_gene: -
CDR3aa: CASSRRLAGVYNEQFF; CDR3nt: TGTGCCAGCAGCCGTCGACTAGCGGGAGTCTACAATGAGCAGTTCTTC; j_gene: TRBJ2-1; abundance: -; v_gene: TRBV3-1/TRBV3-2; d_gene: TRBD2
CDR3aa: CASSFSQIQETQYF; CDR3nt: TGTGCCAGCAGTTTTAGCCAGATCCAAGAGACCCAGTACTTC; j_gene: TRBJ2-5; abundance: -; v_gene: TRBV28; d_gene: -
CDR3aa: CASSLKFRGTYEQYF; CDR3nt: TGTGCCAGCAGTTTAAAATTCAGGGGGACCTACGAGCAGTACTTC; j_gene: TRBJ2-7; abundance: -; v_gene: TRBV27; d_gene: TRBD1
CDR3aa: CASSLAGTAPWLGWLFF; CDR3nt: TGTGCCAGCAGCTTGGCCGGGACAGCCCCTTGGTTGGGGTGGCTGTTCTTC; j_gene: TRBJ2-1; abundance: -; v_gene: TRBV5-8; d_gene: TRBD1